One and the same sample provided the 27 T cell receptor beta chains below, sequenced in a study of early T cells in non-severe SARS-CoV-2 infection. One entry per CDR3 protein results from TCRdb running MiXCR on the 5' RACE reads. The sample has about 59,000 distinct CDR3 sequences; roughly an eighth are singletons. The sequencing used whole blood, collected at baseline. These receptors were collected from an adult who was a healthcare worker with PCR-confirmed SARS-CoV-2 infection or an uninfected control (not recorded which).

This clonotype was detected a few times. The chain is built from TRBV28 and TRBJ2-7; D gene uncertain. Germline CDR1 reads MDHEN; CDR2 reads SYDVKM. There are 15 residues in the CDR3. V lost 3 bases and J 5 bases, leaving 17 bases between the germline ends. The CDR3 DNA follows: TGTGCCAGCAGTTTGGCCCGGACGGTTGGAGACGAGCAGTACTTC. Encoded protein: CASSLARTVGDEQYF.

V usage is TRBV7-9 and J usage is TRBJ1-1; D is possibly TRBD1 (5 bases). In germline, CDR1 is SEHNR, CDR2 FQNEAQ (reference sequence). The CDR3 has 15 amino acids. The germline V and J ends were trimmed by 0 bases and 5 bases, with 13 bases remaining between them. The CDR3 is CASSLAGGSGTEAFF. CDR3 coding DNA: TGTGCCAGCAGCTTAGCCGGGGGGTCTGGGACTGAAGCTTTCTTT.

This clonotype was counted a few times. The CDR3 DNA sequence: TGTGCCAGCAGTGGACCCCGTGGGGGCTCCTATAATTCACCCCTCCACTTT. Translated: CASSGPRGGSYNSPLHF. The chain carries TRBV6-1 and TRBJ1-6; weak D call: TRBD1 (5 bases). Germline V gene lookup returns CDR1 MNHNS and CDR2 SASEGT. The CDR3 loop spans 17 amino acids. With 4 bases removed from V and 0 bases from J, the gap between germline ends came to 13 bases.

This chain connects TRBV9 to TRBJ2-5; 7 bases match TRBD1. Germline-derived CDR1 and CDR2 are SGDLS and YYNGEE. This CDR3 comprises 15 residues. V lost 5 bases and J lost 2; bases outside the gene matches: 9. The CDR3 sequence: CASSHSLQGQETQYF. The CDR3 DNA sequence: TGTGCCAGCAGTCATTCCTTACAGGGGCAAGAGACCCAGTACTTC.

This clonotype was recorded many times. The CDR3 here is CSAGRSLGINQPQHF. In DNA, the CDR3 is TGCAGTGCGGGCAGGTCACTGGGGATCAATCAGCCCCAGCATTTT. V gene TRBV20-1 combines with J gene TRBJ1-5, with D unresolved. Per germline, CDR1 DFQATT and CDR2 SNEGSKA (reference sequence). The CDR3 totals 15 residues. V was trimmed by 6 bases and J by 3 bases, leaving 18 bases between them.

This chain connects TRBV5-1 to TRBJ2-2; D might be TRBD2 (6 bases). The germline V and J ends were trimmed by 5 bases and 2 bases, with 10 bases remaining between them. CDR3 length: 14 amino acids. Germline V gene data show CDR1 as SGHRS and CDR2 as YFSETQ. The CDR3 reads CASSGGKNTGELFF. In DNA, the CDR3 is TGCGCCAGCAGTGGCGGGAAAAACACCGGGGAGCTGTTTTTT.

The chain has TRBV20-1 and TRBJ1-5; no clear D. CDR3 length: 14 amino acids. Germline V gene data show CDR1 as DFQATT and CDR2 as SNEGSKA (reference sequence). Trimming removed 3 bases from V and 2 bases from J, with 11 bases in between. The CDR3 spells CSASDLAGNQPQHF. The CDR3 DNA follows: TGCAGTGCTAGTGACTTGGCGGGCAATCAGCCCCAGCATTTT.

V usage is TRBV2 and J usage is TRBJ2-7; 9 nucleotides line up with TRBD2. There are 13 residues in the CDR3. The germline gives CDR1 SNHLY, CDR2 FYNNEI. The ends lost 11 bases at V and 7 bases at J; junction bases unmatched: 12. The CDR3 DNA reads TGTGCCGGACGACTAGCGGCGGGGTGGGAGCAGTACTTC. Translation gives CAGRLAAGWEQYF. Using reference TRBV2 and TRBJ2-7 for the parts outside the CDR3, the full variable domain is EPEVTQTPSHQVTQMGQEVILRCVPISNHLYFYWYRQILGQKVEFLVSFYNNEISEKSEIFDDQFSVERPDGSNFTLKIRSTKLEDSAMYFCAGRLAAGWEQYFGPGTRLTVT.

Remarks on this clonotype: A read error is possible here, since a much larger clone lies one base away. This sequence joins TRBV7-9 and TRBJ2-7; weak D call: TRBD1 (7 bases). Germline V gene data show CDR1 as SEHNR and CDR2 as FQNEAQ (reference sequence). The CDR3 covers 15 residues. The CDR3 nucleotides read TGTGCCAGCAGCCTAGCGAGGGGGCCGGCCTACGAGCAGTACTTC. This sequence encodes CASSLARGPAYEQYF.

This clonotype appeared a few times. This CDR3 reads CASSPHNEQFF. The CDR3 DNA reads TGTGCCAGCAGTCCTCACAATGAGCAGTTCTTC. V and J are TRBV11-2 and TRBJ2-1, with D unclear. Germline V gene sequence: CDR1 SGHAT, CDR2 FQNNGV. The CDR3 covers 11 residues. Trimming removed 6 bases from V and 5 bases from J, with 5 bases in between.

This rearrangement joins TRBV19 to TRBJ2-2; weak D call: TRBD1 (5 bases). The V end was cut by 6 bases, the J end by 6 bases, with 17 bases between. The CDR3 has 15 residues. From germline, CDR1 is LNHDA and CDR2 SQIVND (reference sequence). The CDR3 sequence: CASRNTPQGPGELFF. The CDR3 nucleotides are TGTGCCAGTAGAAATACCCCCCAGGGCCCCGGGGAGCTGTTTTTT.

This clonotype ranks as medium-sized (0.01 to 0.1%). The rearrangement joins TRBV3-1 to TRBJ1-1; the D is unclear. V lost 3 bases to trimming and J lost 3 bases, with 11 bases between them. The CDR3 runs to 14 residues. Germline V gives CDR1 LGHDT, CDR2 YNNKEL (reference sequence). DNA of the CDR3: TGTGCCAGCAGCCATTCCACGGGTCACACTGAAGCTTTCTTT. Protein sequence: CASSHSTGHTEAFF.

The chain combines TRBV30 with TRBJ1-2, with D possibly matching TRBD1 (6 bases). CDR1 is GTSNPN, CDR2 SVGIG, per germline (reference sequence). The V end lost 2 bases, the J end lost 8 bases, and 15 bases lay between the germline ends. The CDR3 extends over 13 amino acids. CDR3 sequence (DNA): TGTGCCTGGAGTCCCGGGGGCGCACAAGGCTACACCTTC. Its translation is CAWSPGGAQGYTF.

The chain recombines TRBV6-5 with TRBJ2-1; D is possibly TRBD2 (6 bases). The CDR3 extends over 14 amino acids. Germline lookup yields CDR1 MNHEY and CDR2 SVGAGI. Trimming left V 0 bases short and J 10 bases short, with 13 bases between. CDR3 coding DNA: TGTGCCAGCAGTTACTCCCCGGGAGACCACGAGCAGTTCTTC. It is translated as CASSYSPGDHEQFF.

This clonotype occurred many times. The V and J genes are TRBV11-3 and TRBJ1-1, with TRBD1 matching over 9 bases. The CDR3 contains 14 residues. CDR1 and CDR2 from the germline V gene are SGHNT and YENEEA. The ends lost 3 bases at V and 5 bases at J; junction bases unmatched: 4. The CDR3 nucleotides read TGTGCCAGCAGCTTCACAGGGGGCCAGACTGAAGCTTTCTTT. As protein: CASSFTGGQTEAFF.

This clonotype has more than one count but fewer than ten. The chain employs TRBV28 and TRBJ2-2, with TRBD1 identical over 8 bases. This CDR3 is built from 19 residues. Germline assignment: CDR1 MDHEN and CDR2 SYDVKM. After removal of 6 bases from V and 0 bases from J, the junction contained 15 bases not matched to a gene. The CDR3 bases are TGTGCCAGCAGGATCCTCCTCTCCAACAGGGGGGCGAACACCGGGGAGCTGTTTTTT. It yields the protein CASRILLSNRGANTGELFF.

The chain recombines TRBV12-3 or TRBV12-4 with TRBJ2-5, with D possibly called TRBD1 or TRBD2 (5 bases each). This CDR3 spans 12 amino acids. V was shortened by 5 bases and J by 7 bases, with 11 bases between the two germline ends. The DNA of the CDR3 is TGTGCCAGCAGTACATCGAGGGGGACCCAGTACTTC. Protein sequence: CASSTSRGTQYF.

The J gene is TRBJ1-1, the V gene TRBV4-1, with D unresolved. V lost 1 base to trimming and J lost 7 bases, with 4 bases between them. CDR1 MGHRA and CDR2 YSYEKL come from the germline V gene. CDR3 length equals 11 residues. The CDR3 DNA is TGCGCCAGCAGCCAAGGGGTTGAAGCTTTCTTT. Protein sequence: CASSQGVEAFF.

The rearrangement links TRBV7-6 to TRBJ2-1; 7 positions match TRBD2. CDR1 and CDR2 from the germline V gene are SGHVS and FNYEAQ. There are 16 residues in the CDR3. With 1 base clipped from V and 8 bases from J, the junction kept 11 bases outside the gene matches. The CDR3 coding sequence is TGTGCCAGCAGCTTAGTGACCAGCGGGATTTTAGATGAGCAGTTCTTC. This encodes CASSLVTSGILDEQFF.

This clonotype was counted between two and nine times. Written as DNA, the CDR3 is TGTGCCAGCAGCTTCCAACACACAGATACGCAGTATTTT. Translation gives CASSFQHTDTQYF. The V and J genes are TRBV7-3 and TRBJ2-3; D remains ambiguous. This CDR3 has 13 amino acids. Germline V gives CDR1 SGHTA, CDR2 FQGTGA. The ends were cut back, 3 bases at V and 2 bases at J, with 6 bases in the middle. Using reference TRBV7-3 and TRBJ2-3 for the parts outside the CDR3, the full variable domain is GAGVSQTPSNKVTEKGKYVELRCDPISGHTALYWYRQSLGQGPEFLIYFQGTGAADDSGLPNDRFFAVRPEGSVSTLKIQRTERGDSAVYLCASSFQHTDTQYFGPGTRLTVL.

This clonotype appeared many times. The V and J genes are TRBV6-4 and TRBJ2-1, with D possibly matching TRBD1 (5 bases). Trimming removed 0 bases from V and 14 bases from J, with 11 bases in between. The CDR3 is made up of 12 amino acids. The V gene's germline CDR1 is MRHNA and CDR2 SNTAGT. The CDR3 loop reads CASSDSSRVKFF. The CDR3, as DNA: TGTGCCAGCAGTGACTCCAGCAGGGTCAAGTTCTTC.

The sample holds many counts of this clonotype. The chain joins TRBV7-9 to TRBJ1-1; 7 bases line up with TRBD1. CDR3 size: 15 residues. The V segment lost 2 bases and the J segment 0 bases; nucleotides outside the gene matches: 3. Germline CDR1 is SEHNR and CDR2 is FQNEAQ (reference sequence). The CDR3 spells CASSLLQGMNTEAFF. The CDR3 coding sequence is TGTGCCAGCAGCTTACTACAGGGGATGAACACTGAAGCTTTCTTT.

This sequence joins TRBV9 and TRBJ2-7; D might be TRBD1 (6 bases). The V gene's germline CDR1 is SGDLS and CDR2 YYNGEE. With 0 bases removed from V and 8 bases from J, the gap between germline ends came to 15 bases. The CDR3 runs to 14 residues. The CDR3 spells CASSVAAGVSKQYF. The CDR3 region has the DNA TGTGCCAGCAGCGTAGCGGCAGGGGTTTCCAAGCAGTACTTC.

CDR3 amino acids: CARGEPSTDTQYF. The CDR3 DNA reads as TGTGCCAGAGGAGAGCCTAGCACAGATACGCAGTATTTT. The chain uses TRBV7-9 and TRBJ2-3, with D unresolved. Trimming cost V 9 bases and J 0 bases, with 10 bases left between them. Per the germline V gene, CDR1 is SEHNR and CDR2 is FQNEAQ (reference sequence). The CDR3 sequence is 13 residues long.

This chain uses TRBV20-1 with TRBJ1-1; D unresolved. The CDR3 loop spans 12 amino acids. Trimming left V 3 bases short and J 0 bases short, with 5 bases between. Germline V CDR1 and CDR2: DFQATT, SNEGSKA (reference sequence). CDR3 in amino acids: CSASSMNTEAFF. The CDR3 DNA reads TGCAGTGCTAGTTCGATGAACACTGAAGCTTTCTTT.

In this sample, this clonotype turned up a few times. The chain couples TRBV3-1 to TRBJ2-7, with D unclear. CDR1 and CDR2 from the germline V gene are LGHDT and YNNKEL (reference sequence). This CDR3 has 11 residues. V gave up 4 bases and J gave up 2 bases, with 3 bases separating them. CDR3 residues: CASSRTYEQYF. The CDR3, as DNA: TGTGCCAGCAGCCGTACCTACGAGCAGTACTTC.

This clonotype was found many times. This rearrangement joins TRBV12-3 or TRBV12-4 to TRBJ1-2; 7 bases align to TRBD1. After removal of 6 bases from V and 5 bases from J, the junction contained 12 bases not matched to a gene. The CDR3 spans 15 residues. CDR3 sequence: CASSSVEGAGYGYTF. DNA for the CDR3: TGTGCCAGCAGCTCGGTAGAGGGGGCGGGGTATGGCTACACCTTC.